The present T cell receptor beta chain was sequenced within a study of human T cells and chemical hapten exposure. The V gene's germline CDR1 is LNHDA and CDR2 SQIVND (reference sequence). With V trimmed by 6 bases and J by 2 bases, 6 bases remained unmatched. The CDR3 sequence is 14 residues long. Time point: patch test 2, 6 weeks after DPC sensitization. As for treatment: therapeutic diphenylcyclopropenone sensitization with weekly scalp DPC. TCRdb redid the calling of the RACE reads with MiXCR, one entry per CDR3 protein. The sample records under 100,000 distinct CDR3 sequences, approximately 10% being singletons.

The sample here was whole blood, taken in connection with sensitization to the hapten diphenylcyclopropenone (DPC). The source is a woman in her thirties with alopecia areata. Some clones in this sample may be carry-over from other donors' samples. The V and J genes are TRBV19 and TRBJ2-7; 8 nucleotides line up with TRBD1. CDR3 residues: CASRDQGAPYEQYF. The CDR3 DNA sequence: TGTGCCAGTAGAGATCAGGGGGCCCCCTACGAGCAGTACTTC.